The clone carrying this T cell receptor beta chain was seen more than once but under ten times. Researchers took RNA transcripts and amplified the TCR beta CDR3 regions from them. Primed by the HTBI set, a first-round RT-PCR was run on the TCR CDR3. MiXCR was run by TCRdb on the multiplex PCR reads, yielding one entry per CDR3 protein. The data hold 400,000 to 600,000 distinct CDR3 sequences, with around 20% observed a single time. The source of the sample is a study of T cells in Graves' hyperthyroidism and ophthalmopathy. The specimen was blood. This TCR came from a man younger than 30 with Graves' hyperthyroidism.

CDR3 sequence reads: CSAAPLDRNYGYTF. The CDR3 DNA reads as TGCAGTGCTGCCCCCCTCGACAGGAACTATGGCTACACCTTC. The chain carries TRBV20-1 and TRBJ1-2; D perhaps matches TRBD1 (6 bases). The ends were cut back, 5 bases at V and 2 bases at J, with 15 bases in the middle. The CDR3 runs 14 residues. Germline values: CDR1 DFQATT, CDR2 SNEGSKA (reference sequence).